A single sample is the source of the 29 T cell receptor beta chains below, sequenced in a study of CD8+ T cells in alopecia areata. Sequencing used cDNA as its template, made by extracting RNA and reverse transcribing it. The repertoire was sequenced with immunoSEQ multiplex PCR; TCRdb's copy has only in-frame clones and lacks some. The data show under 250,000 clones, around 57% seen once. Treatment specified: oral pan-JAK inhibitor, 5-10 mg twice daily. The sequencing used CD4+ T cells sorted from blood, collected at week 4, from a patient treated with tofacitinib. These receptor sequences come from a human donor with alopecia areata.

The gene calls are TRBV29-1 and TRBJ2-7; TRBD2 matches 7 bases. The CDR3 covers 12 residues. The germline CDR1 and CDR2 sequences are SQVTM and ANQGSEA. V shed 7 bases, J shed 0 bases, and the junction held 3 bases outside the gene matches. The DNA for the CDR3 is TGCAGCGCCCGGGGGGACTCCTACGAGCAGTACTTC. This encodes CSARGDSYEQYF.

V gene TRBV25-1 combines with J gene TRBJ1-4, with TRBD1 matching 9 bases. CDR1 MGHDK and CDR2 SYGVNS come from the germline V gene. CDR3 length: 16 residues. Germline trimming cut 1 base from V and 5 bases from J; bases unmatched to any gene: 5. CDR3 sequence reads: CASSESPGTGNEKLFF. CDR3 bases: TGTGCCAGCAGTGAATCCCCCGGGACAGGGAATGAAAAACTGTTTTTT.

The V call is TRBV27, the J call TRBJ2-6; D ambiguous. Germline lookup yields CDR1 MNHEY and CDR2 SMNVEV (reference sequence). Trimming stripped 1 base from V and 1 base from J, with 11 bases between. The CDR3 is 17 amino acids. CDR3 bases: TGTGCCAGCAGTTTATTCGGTCTCGAGTCTGGGGCCAACGTCCTGACTTTC. It translates to CASSLFGLESGANVLTF.

Worth noting for this clone: This CDR3 is also generated by other DNA sequences in the sample. This sequence joins TRBV5-6 and TRBJ1-2, with TRBD1 matching 7 bases. Losses at the gene ends were 4 bases for V and 2 bases for J; bases not matched to a gene: 2. The CDR3 loop spans 13 amino acids. The germline CDR1 and CDR2 sequences are SGHDT and YYEEEE. The CDR3 region has the DNA TGTGCCAGCAGCCCGGGACAGAACTATGGCTACACCTTC. It specifies CASSPGQNYGYTF.

About this clone itself: The sample has other DNA sequences that encode this CDR3 too. The CDR3 protein is CAWSLQGNQPQHF. In nucleotides, the CDR3 is TGTGCCTGGAGTCTACAGGGCAATCAGCCCCAGCATTTT. This chain connects TRBV30 to TRBJ1-5; maybe TRBD1 (5 bases). The V end was cut by 2 bases, the J end by 2 bases, with 7 bases between. The CDR3 consists of 13 residues. The germline V gene encodes CDR1 GTSNPN and CDR2 SVGIG (reference sequence).

The chain joins TRBV19 to TRBJ2-3, with D uncertain. The V and J ends lost 6 bases and 2 bases respectively, with 15 bases between them. CDR1 is LNHDA, CDR2 SQIVND, per germline (reference sequence). The CDR3 length is 15 residues. CDR3 amino acids: CASRSLTTNTDTQYF. CDR3 in DNA: TGTGCCAGTAGATCGTTGACGACAAACACAGATACGCAGTATTTT.

This chain connects TRBV5-6 to TRBJ2-7; possible D gene TRBD2, 6 bases. The CDR3 extends over 14 amino acids. Germline V gene lookup returns CDR1 SGHDT and CDR2 YYEEEE. Trimming took off 0 bases at V and 6 bases at J, with 13 bases between the two ends. Written as DNA, the CDR3 is TGTGCCAGCAGCTTGGAGGGACTGCTCCCCGAGCAGTACTTC. Translated: CASSLEGLLPEQYF.

The chain recombines TRBV5-1 with TRBJ2-3, with a tentative D call TRBD1 (6 bases). The CDR3 consists of 19 residues. Between the trimmed V and J ends, which lost 4 bases and 6 bases, there was a span of 30 bases. Germline V gene lookup returns CDR1 SGHRS and CDR2 YFSETQ. CDR3 DNA sequence: TGCGCCAGCAGCCATCGACCCCTCTCTACAGGGAGTGGTGGGGATACGCAGTATTTT. This gives the protein CASSHRPLSTGSGGDTQYF.

This clone has only a few counts. This chain joins TRBV2 and TRBJ1-1; perhaps TRBD1 as D (5 bases). The CDR3 length is 15 residues. V was shortened by 0 bases and J by 2 bases, with 10 bases between the two germline ends. The V gene's germline CDR1 is SNHLY and CDR2 FYNNEI. CDR3 nucleotide sequence: TGTGCCAGCAGTGAAGCGCGGGGGGAAAACACTGAAGCTTTCTTT. This gives the protein CASSEARGENTEAFF. Using reference TRBV2 and TRBJ1-1 for the parts outside the CDR3, the full variable domain is EPEVTQTPSHQVTQMGQEVILRCVPISNHLYFYWYRQILGQKVEFLVSFYNNEISEKSEIFDDQFSVERPDGSNFTLKIRSTKLEDSAMYFCASSEARGENTEAFFGQGTRLTVV.

In this sample, this clone turned up many times. Other DNA sequences of this sample code for an identical CDR3. V and J are TRBV6-5 and TRBJ2-5; 8 bases are a match to TRBD1. J gave up 2 bases and V 2 bases, and 4 bases lay outside the gene matches. The germline CDR1 and CDR2 sequences are MNHEY and SVGAGI. The CDR3 runs 15 residues. The CDR3 loop reads CASSYGGTGQETQYF. As DNA, the CDR3 is TGTGCCAGCAGTTACGGAGGGACAGGACAAGAGACCCAGTACTTC.

In its sample, this clone was seen a few times. CDR3 sequence reads: CASSLGTVYEQYF. CDR3 bases: TGTGCCAGCAGCCTCGGGACAGTATACGAGCAGTACTTC. The V call is TRBV7-2, the J call TRBJ2-7; 7 bases fit TRBD1. Unmatched junction bases numbered 5, after V lost 5 bases and J lost 4 bases. CDR1 and CDR2 from the germline V gene are SGHTA and FQGNSA. CDR3 size: 13 residues.

Notes on this clone: Additional DNA sequences in this sample encode the identical CDR3. The J gene is TRBJ1-5, the V gene TRBV29-1; 8 bases fit TRBD1. The CDR3 contains 13 residues. Germline V gene lookup returns CDR1 SQVTM and CDR2 ANQGSEA. The V and J ends lost 4 bases and 4 bases, in that order; junction bases with no gene match: 3. Here the CDR3 DNA reads TGCAGCGTTGGGGACAGGACTAATCAGCCCCAGCATTTT. It specifies CSVGDRTNQPQHF.

This clone was observed many times. The chain couples TRBV10-2 to TRBJ2-1; no firm D call. This CDR3 spans 11 amino acids. Germline V CDR1 and CDR2: WSHSY, SAAADI. The ends were cut back, 4 bases at V and 12 bases at J, with 10 bases in the middle. CDR3 sequence reads: CASSAKDLQFF. The CDR3 region has the DNA TGCGCCAGCAGTGCGAAGGATTTGCAGTTCTTC.

This chain links TRBV7-2 with TRBJ2-7; 9 positions agree with TRBD2. The germline gives CDR1 SGHTA, CDR2 FQGNSA. The J segment lost 4 bases and the V segment lost 5 bases, leaving 6 bases of the junction unmatched. This CDR3 spans 14 amino acids. CDR3: CASSTRLAEYEQYF. The CDR3 bases are TGTGCCAGCAGCACCCGACTAGCGGAATACGAGCAGTACTTC.

The CDR3 is CSVAEGAISPLHF. The CDR3 nucleotides are TGCAGCGTTGCGGAGGGGGCTATTTCACCCCTCCACTTT. The J gene is TRBJ1-6, the V gene TRBV29-1; 7 bases agree with TRBD1. The germline V gene encodes CDR1 SQVTM and CDR2 ANQGSEA. Trimming cost V 4 bases and J 9 bases; bases outside gene matches: 6. CDR3 size: 13 residues.

This clone has just one count. V is TRBV7-2 and J is TRBJ2-2, with D hard to call. V lost 3 bases to trimming and J lost 4 bases, with 12 bases between them. This CDR3 contains 15 residues. Germline CDR1 and CDR2: SGHTA and FQGNSA. CDR3 sequence reads: CASSFQPSGTGELFF. The CDR3 DNA is TGTGCCAGCAGCTTTCAACCATCGGGCACCGGGGAGCTGTTTTTT.

The chain employs TRBV2 and TRBJ2-1; tentative D call: TRBD1 (5 bases). V gave up 5 bases and J gave up 8 bases, with 7 bases separating them. From germline, CDR1 is SNHLY and CDR2 FYNNEI. The CDR3 loop spans 11 amino acids. The chain's CDR3 is CASSLGHEQFF. The CDR3 coding sequence is TGTGCCAGCAGTCTGGGGCATGAGCAGTTCTTC.

The chain employs TRBV9 and TRBJ2-6; TRBD1 aligns across 10 bases. The CDR3 consists of 18 residues. Germline trimming cut 4 bases from V and 1 base from J; bases unmatched to any gene: 8. Germline V gene data show CDR1 as SGDLS and CDR2 as YYNGEE. This CDR3 reads CASSPWTGGRSGANVLTF. In DNA, the CDR3 is TGTGCCAGCAGCCCGTGGACAGGGGGTCGGTCTGGGGCCAACGTCCTGACTTTC. The variable domain in full, completed from reference TRBV9 and TRBJ2-6, reads DSGVTQTPKHLITATGQRVTLRCSPRSGDLSVYWYQQSLDQGLQFLIQYYNGEERAKGNILERFSAQQFPDLHSELNLSSLELGDSALYFCASSPWTGGRSGANVLTFGAGSRLTVL.

The chain links TRBV29-1 to TRBJ1-1; D remains ambiguous. CDR3 length: 12 residues. The germline V gene has CDR1 SQVTM and CDR2 ANQGSEA. The ends were cut back, 6 bases at V and 1 base at J, with 9 bases in the middle. CDR3 sequence reads: CSVQTGNTEAFF. The CDR3 DNA follows: TGCAGCGTACAAACCGGGAACACTGAAGCTTTCTTT.

The V and J genes are TRBV28 and TRBJ1-2; no definite D call. The CDR3 length is 14 residues. CDR1 and CDR2 (germline): MDHEN, SYDVKM. With 1 base removed from V and 4 bases from J, the gap between germline ends came to 10 bases. The CDR3 DNA reads as TGTGCCAGCAGTTTATCCCACACCAGCTATGGCTACACCTTC. Protein: CASSLSHTSYGYTF.

This clone came up a few times. The chain uses TRBV9 and TRBJ2-7; 8 nucleotides agree with TRBD1. This CDR3 spans 15 amino acids. V lost 0 bases and J lost 6; bases outside the gene matches: 8. Germline lookup yields CDR1 SGDLS and CDR2 YYNGEE. CDR3 sequence (DNA): TGTGCCAGCAGCGTAGATGCGGACAGGGTAGGCGAGCAGTACTTC. Translation: CASSVDADRVGEQYF. The full variable domain, completed using reference TRBV9 and TRBJ2-7, is DSGVTQTPKHLITATGQRVTLRCSPRSGDLSVYWYQQSLDQGLQFLIQYYNGEERAKGNILERFSAQQFPDLHSELNLSSLELGDSALYFCASSVDADRVGEQYFGPGTRLTVT.

This clone has a handful of counts. The chain has TRBV14 and TRBJ1-2; no definite D call. Germline V gene data show CDR1 as SGHDN and CDR2 as FVKESK. Trimming shortened V by 2 bases and J by 6 bases, and 16 bases separated the two germline ends. This CDR3 region has 15 residues. CDR3 DNA: TGTGCCAGCAGCCAAATCTTCTCTGGAAGGGATGGCTACACCTTC. Amino acid sequence: CASSQIFSGRDGYTF.

This clone was detected only a few times. This chain links TRBV5-1 with TRBJ2-1, with unresolved D. Trimming left V 4 bases short and J 9 bases short, with 11 bases between. From germline, CDR1 is SGHRS and CDR2 YFSETQ. The CDR3 consists of 12 residues. The CDR3 spells CASSRVGGEQFF. CDR3 DNA sequence: TGCGCCAGCAGCCGGGTGGGTGGTGAGCAGTTCTTC.

This clone was detected a few times. V gene TRBV29-1 combines with J gene TRBJ1-1, with D perhaps TRBD1 (6 bases). This CDR3 has 12 amino acids. Germline V gene lookup returns CDR1 SQVTM and CDR2 ANQGSEA. V lost 7 bases and J lost 2, with 11 bases in between. The CDR3 DNA reads as TGCAGCGCCGCGGGACACAACACTGAAGCTTTCTTT. As protein: CSAAGHNTEAFF.

A word on this clone: Other nucleotide sequences from this sample produce the same CDR3. CDR3 coding DNA: TGCGCCAGCAGCCAAGGAGCGGGGACCTACAATGAGCAGTTCTTC. This translates into CASSQGAGTYNEQFF. The chain links TRBV4-3 to TRBJ2-1; 7 bases match TRBD2. The V gene end was trimmed by 1 base and the J gene end by 2 bases; junction bases not matched to a gene: 2. Germline loops: CDR1 LGHNA, CDR2 YSLEER. The CDR3 is 15 amino acids.

A remark on this clone: This likely traces to a read error, being one base from a far larger clone. This CDR3 is CASSARLAGYNEQFF. DNA for the CDR3: TGTGCCAGCAGCGCCCGACTAGCGGGGTACAATGAGCAGTTCTTC. This rearrangement joins TRBV9 to TRBJ2-1; 11 nucleotides match TRBD2. The germline CDR1 and CDR2 sequences are SGDLS and YYNGEE. J gave up 4 bases and V 3 bases, and 3 bases lay outside the gene matches. The CDR3 sequence is 15 residues long.

This clone was found once. The rearrangement uses TRBV19 and TRBJ2-7; D not certain. Germline values: CDR1 LNHDA, CDR2 SQIVND (reference sequence). Trimming took off 2 bases at V and 2 bases at J, with 10 bases between the two ends. The CDR3 extends over 14 amino acids. CDR3 region: CASSINWQTYEQYF. The CDR3 DNA reads as TGTGCCAGTAGTATAAATTGGCAGACCTACGAGCAGTACTTC.

CDR3 bases: TGCGCCAGCAGCTTGGTCTCACAGAACCAAGCTAACTATGGCTACACCTTC. It yields the protein CASSLVSQNQANYGYTF. The chain has TRBV5-1 and TRBJ1-2; D remains ambiguous. Germline CDR1 and CDR2: SGHRS and YFSETQ. The CDR3 loop spans 17 amino acids. V lost 0 bases and J 0 bases, leaving 15 bases between the germline ends.

This rearrangement joins TRBV9 to TRBJ1-2; D may be TRBD1 (5 bases). The CDR3 has 14 residues. Germline assignment: CDR1 SGDLS and CDR2 YYNGEE. V was shortened by 0 bases and J by 2 bases, with 8 bases between the two germline ends. CDR3 sequence (DNA): TGTGCCAGCAGCGTAGTGAGGGACAACTATGGCTACACCTTC. Translation gives CASSVVRDNYGYTF.